The rows below give T cell receptor beta chains drawn from one sample of a study of cytomegalovirus exposure and HLA in healthy donors. Only in-frame clones appear in the TCRdb table, and some are missing; sequencing was by immunoSEQ multiplex PCR. This sample has roughly 150,000 clones; about 72% occur once, and the top ten carry roughly 2%. Sequenced sample: PBMCs. These receptors came from a man in his forties in good health and CMV-seronegative. Each CDR3 is given with its conserved first and last residue. D genes are given only for firm matches. Clone size is given for some rows only: seen once, a few or many times, or a class if the clone is expanded.

clone_size	v_call	d_call	j_call	cdr3_length	cdr3_aa	cdr3_nt
.	TRBV6-6	.	TRBJ1-1	15	CASSYSMVQGSEAFF	TGCGCCAGCAGTTACTCGATGGTTCAGGGCTCTGAAGCTTTCTTT
.	TRBV5-1	TRBD1	TRBJ2-5	13	CASSLGGWETQYF	TGCGCCAGCAGCTTAGGGGGCTGGGAGACCCAGTACTTC
.	TRBV7-2	.	TRBJ1-4	16	CASSLRTGDANEKLFF	TGTGCCAGCAGCCTACGGACGGGGGACGCTAATGAAAAACTGTTTTTT
.	TRBV15	TRBD1	TRBJ2-4	16	CATSRETGVVKNIQYF	TGTGCCACCAGCAGAGAGACAGGGGTCGTCAAAAACATTCAGTACTTC
.	TRBV11-3	.	TRBJ2-1	14	CASSLDNSYNEQFF	TGTGCCAGCAGCTTAGATAACAGCTACAATGAGCAGTTCTTC
.	TRBV27	TRBD2	TRBJ2-7	15	CASSLRRGGRGEQYF	TGTGCCAGCAGTTTGAGACGGGGGGGCCGGGGCGAGCAGTACTTC
.	TRBV5-6	.	TRBJ1-2	13	CASSPAQRYGYTF	TGTGCCAGCAGCCCCGCTCAGAGGTATGGCTACACCTTC
.	TRBV6-5	TRBD1	TRBJ2-5	14	CASSRDSFMETQYF	TGTGCCAGCAGTAGGGACAGTTTTATGGAGACCCAGTACTTC
.	TRBV5-1	.	TRBJ1-1	16	CASSLGAGYRSTEAFF	TGCGCCAGCAGCTTGGGCGCAGGGTATAGGAGCACTGAAGCTTTCTTT
.	TRBV5-1	TRBD2	TRBJ2-5	16	CASSITSGGPGETQYF	TGCGCCAGCAGCATTACTAGCGGGGGGCCGGGGGAGACCCAGTACTTC
.	TRBV9	TRBD2	TRBJ2-1	17	CASSEPSGGTYYNEQFF	TGTGCCAGCAGCGAACCTAGCGGGGGTACTTACTACAATGAGCAGTTCTTC
few	TRBV13	TRBD2	TRBJ2-2	16	CASTSRLAGSTGELFF	TGTGCCAGCACCTCAAGACTAGCGGGAAGCACCGGGGAGCTGTTTTTT
.	TRBV5-1	TRBD1	TRBJ2-7	14	CASSLGTDLREQYF	TGCGCCAGCAGCTTAGGGACAGACCTACGAGAGCAGTACTTC
.	TRBV5-4	TRBD2	TRBJ2-7	14	CASSLTSGDYEQYF	TGTGCCAGCAGCTTGACTAGCGGGGATTACGAGCAGTACTTC
.	TRBV5-1	.	TRBJ1-5	15	CASSFSGSEHQPQHF	TGCGCCAGCAGCTTTTCGGGGAGTGAGCATCAGCCCCAGCATTTT
.	TRBV5-6	TRBD2	TRBJ2-7	18	CASSSSQGGLAGSYEQYF	TGTGCCAGCAGCTCGTCTCAGGGGGGACTAGCGGGCTCCTACGAGCAGTACTTC
.	TRBV19	.	TRBJ2-3	14	CASRIQGVTDTQYF	TGTGCCAGTAGGATACAGGGCGTAACAGATACGCAGTATTTT
.	TRBV5-4	TRBD2	TRBJ2-7	16	CASSPGLAGGSYEQYF	TGTGCCAGCAGCCCAGGACTAGCGGGAGGATCCTACGAGCAGTACTTC
.	TRBV6-5	.	TRBJ2-6	14	CASSSGTLVNVLTF	TGTGCCAGCAGCTCCGGGACTCTTGTCAACGTCCTGACTTTC
.	TRBV6-5	.	TRBJ1-2	13	CASSLGASYGYTF	TGTGCCAGCAGTTTGGGGGCGAGCTATGGCTACACCTTC
.	TRBV10-3	TRBD1	TRBJ1-1	12	CATGQGDTEAFF	TGTGCCACCGGACAGGGGGACACTGAAGCTTTCTTT
.	TRBV6-1	.	TRBJ2-1	14	CAVSREGSSNEQFF	TGTGCCGTCTCTCGGGAAGGCTCCTCCAATGAGCAGTTCTTC
once	TRBV5-1	TRBD1	TRBJ2-1	16	CASSLVGTGPFNEQFF	TGCGCCAGCAGCTTGGTCGGGACAGGGCCGTTCAATGAGCAGTTCTTC
.	TRBV4-1	TRBD1	TRBJ1-1	15	CASSQDPGGNTEAFF	TGCGCCAGCAGCCAAGACCCAGGGGGGAACACTGAAGCTTTCTTT
.	TRBV7-2	TRBD1	TRBJ1-2	15	CASSIRQGEFYGYTF	TGTGCCAGCAGCATAAGACAGGGGGAGTTCTATGGCTACACCTTC
.	TRBV6-6	TRBD1	TRBJ2-1	15	CASSSTGGVFYEQFF	TGTGCCAGCAGTTCAACAGGGGGAGTATTCTATGAGCAGTTCTTC
.	TRBV9	TRBD1	TRBJ2-6	18	CASSPLGQGARGANVLTF	TGTGCCAGCAGCCCCCTTGGACAGGGGGCGAGGGGGGCCAACGTCCTGACTTTC
.	TRBV9	TRBD1	TRBJ2-3	18	CASSLRLAGRGRTDTQYF	TGTGCCAGCAGCCTCCGGCTAGCTGGTAGGGGGCGGACAGATACGCAGTATTTT
few	TRBV6-5	TRBD1	TRBJ1-3	15	CASSADRGLGNTIYF	TGTGCCAGCAGTGCCGACAGGGGGCTAGGCAACACCATATATTTT
.	TRBV14	.	TRBJ1-2	12	CASSQVAYGYTF	TGTGCCAGCAGCCAGGTAGCCTATGGCTACACCTTC
.	TRBV5-6	.	TRBJ1-2	16	CASSLGGATRPYGYTF	TGTGCCAGCAGCTTGGGCGGGGCGACTCGGCCCTATGGCTACACCTTC
medium-sized	TRBV21-1	.	TRBJ1-2	14	CASSKDRGNYGYTF	TGTGCCAGCAGCAAAGACAGGGGTAACTATGGCTACACCTTC
.	TRBV15	.	TRBJ1-5	15	CATSRVPGGNQPQHF	TGTGCCACCAGCAGAGTGCCCGGGGGCAATCAGCCCCAGCATTTT
.	TRBV5-6	TRBD1	TRBJ1-6	14	CASSSGQGVLSLHF	TGTGCCAGCAGCTCGGGACAGGGTGTTCTCAGCCTCCACTTT
.	TRBV28	TRBD1	TRBJ1-4	15	CASSLGQATNEKLFF	TGTGCCAGCAGTTTAGGACAGGCAACTAATGAAAAACTGTTTTTT
.	TRBV6-1	.	TRBJ1-5	13	CASSEFDSQPQNF	TGTGCCAGCAGTGAATTCGACAGCCAGCCCCAGAATTTT
.	TRBV4-1	.	TRBJ2-7	16	CASSQDRRPYSYEQYF	TGCGCCAGCAGCCAAGACCGGCGGCCGTACTCCTACGAGCAGTACTTC
.	TRBV6-5	TRBD1	TRBJ1-1	15	CASSYSGTGNTEAFF	TGTGCCAGCAGTTACTCCGGGACAGGGAACACTGAAGCTTTCTTT
.	TRBV10-2	TRBD1	TRBJ1-2	15	CASSDRTGTSYGYTF	TGCGCCAGCAGTGACCGGACAGGGACTTCCTATGGCTACACCTTC
.	TRBV5-4	.	TRBJ1-4	14	CASSRDAGTEKLFF	TGTGCCAGCAGCCGAGACGCGGGGACTGAAAAACTGTTTTTT
.	TRBV5-1	TRBD1	TRBJ1-1	15	CASSLGGDRDTEAFF	TGCGCCAGCAGCTTGGGTGGGGACAGGGACACTGAAGCTTTCTTT
.	TRBV10-3	TRBD1	TRBJ1-1	15	CAINNLDRGNTEAFF	TGTGCCATCAATAATTTGGACAGGGGGAACACTGAAGCTTTCTTT
few	TRBV7-2	.	TRBJ2-5	11	CASSLGGAQYF	TGTGCCAGCAGCTTAGGCGGGGCCCAGTACTTC
.	TRBV9	.	TRBJ2-2	16	CASSVTADYPSGELFF	TGTGCCAGCAGCGTTACGGCTGACTACCCAAGCGGGGAGCTGTTTTTT
few	TRBV19	.	TRBJ2-7	18	CASSIVRQRAVGGVEQYF	TGTGCCAGTAGTATAGTGCGACAGCGAGCGGTGGGAGGTGTCGAGCAGTACTTC
.	TRBV13	.	TRBJ2-3	13	CASSADSSNTQYF	TGTGCCAGCAGCGCCGACAGCTCCAATACGCAGTATTTT
.	TRBV5-6	.	TRBJ2-2	16	CASSPDPKLTAGELFF	TGTGCCAGCAGCCCGGACCCCAAACTGACAGCCGGGGAGCTGTTTTTT
.	TRBV7-6	.	TRBJ2-3	14	CASSTDSFTDTQYF	TGTGCCAGCAGCACGGACAGTTTTACAGATACGCAGTATTTT
once	TRBV5-1	TRBD1	TRBJ2-6	16	CASSPDRVAGANVLTF	TGCGCCAGCAGCCCGGACAGGGTAGCTGGGGCCAACGTCCTGACTTTC
.	TRBV28	TRBD2	TRBJ2-7	15	CASSLGLASSYEQYF	TGTGCCAGCAGTTTAGGACTAGCGAGCTCCTACGAGCAGTACTTC
.	TRBV7-2	TRBD1	TRBJ1-1	15	CASSYRGTDSVGAFF	TGTGCCAGCAGCTATAGGGGGACAGATTCAGTGGGAGCTTTCTTT
few	TRBV28	TRBD1	TRBJ2-7	16	CASSFAGTGDMYEQYF	TGTGCCAGCAGTTTCGCCGGGACAGGGGATATGTACGAGCAGTACTTC
.	TRBV7-9	TRBD2	TRBJ2-1	14	CASSFPGGLNEQFF	TGTGCCAGCAGCTTCCCGGGGGGGTTGAATGAGCAGTTCTTC
.	TRBV4-3	TRBD2	TRBJ2-3	14	CASSRRGGTDTQYF	TGCGCCAGCAGCCGACGGGGGGGCACAGATACGCAGTATTTT
.	TRBV5-8	.	TRBJ2-3	15	CASSILLSQGDTQYF	TGTGCCAGCAGCATACTACTAAGCCAGGGGGATACGCAGTATTTT
few	TRBV10-3	.	TRBJ1-1	13	CATATAPNTEAFF	TGTGCCACCGCGACAGCTCCGAACACTGAAGCTTTCTTT
.	TRBV15	.	TRBJ1-1	11	CATISGTEAFF	TGTGCCACCATTAGTGGCACTGAAGCTTTCTTT